Each of the 2 T cell receptor beta chains below was sequenced from the same sample in a study of T cell changes during pregnancy in multiple sclerosis. TCRdb's copy holds only in-frame clones and misses some; the assay was immunoSEQ multiplex PCR. Altogether more than 70,000 clones are present, around 91% being singletons, with the ten largest covering 1.5% to 2%. The sample here was peripheral blood, taken after pregnancy. The receptors come from a female donor in good health, enrolled as a control in a pregnancy study.

V gene TRBV6-5 combines with J gene TRBJ2-7; 12 bases line up with TRBD2. The V gene's germline CDR1 is MNHEY and CDR2 SVGAGI. CDR3 size: 15 residues. The V and J ends lost 5 bases and 2 bases, in that order; junction bases with no gene match: 4. The chain's CDR3 is CASSPTSGGTYEQYF. The CDR3 nucleotides are TGTGCCAGCAGTCCCACTAGCGGGGGGACCTACGAGCAGTACTTC.

The CDR3 bases are TGTGCCAGCAGCGGAGGGACAGCCTTGGGAAGGTTGAACACTGAAGCTTTCTTT. It translates to CASSGGTALGRLNTEAFF. The V call is TRBV7-8, the J call TRBJ1-1; TRBD1 agrees at 7 bases. With V trimmed by 5 bases and J by 0 bases, 15 bases remained unmatched. The CDR3 contains 18 residues. Germline CDR1 reads SGHVS; CDR2 reads FQNEAQ.